The clone carrying this T cell receptor beta chain was detected only a few times. What it recognizes is unknown. This sample is drawn from a study of blood T cells in healthy people across ages. General observations from the study: Naive CD4+ cells and diversity were both higher in long-lived donors than in aged donors.

Germline trimming cut 5 bases from V and 4 bases from J; bases unmatched to any gene: 4. The CDR3 spans 14 residues. A second about 7 to 12 cycle PCR used barcoded and J-beta primers. Each cDNA molecule was tagged by a template-switch adaptor that had 12 random nucleotides. Each CDR3 protein is one row after TCRdb ran MiXCR on the 5' RACE reads. This repertoire shows over 950,000 distinct CDR3 sequences, roughly two fifths found once; its top ten account for under 15%. There were healthy Caucasian individuals from Russia, aged about 6 to 100, serving as donors. Sequenced input: blood. The receptor was derived from a man aged 18 to 35 in good health. The chain recombines TRBV12-3 or TRBV12-4 with TRBJ2-3, with 9 bases matching TRBD1. The chain's CDR3 is CASSGTGKADTQYF. The CDR3 bases are TGTGCCAGCAGTGGGACAGGGAAGGCAGATACGCAGTATTTT.